A selection of T cell receptor beta chains follows, all from one sample in a study of CDR3 diversity in severe acne. TCRdb reprocessed the PCR reads with MiXCR, giving one entry per CDR3 protein. This table holds approximately 97,000 distinct CDR3 sequences, around 53% found once. The material sequenced was blood. These TCRs come from a male donor with acne. Each CDR3 is given with its conserved first and last residue. Each record gives: D gene, J gene, clone size, V gene, CDR3 length, CDR3 DNA, CDR3 protein. D genes are given only for firm matches. Expanded clones get a size class; other rows say once, few or many, or leave the size out.

D: .
J: TRBJ2-5
size: .
V: TRBV15
length: 18
DNA: TGTGCCACCAGCAGAGGGTGGGGGGCGGGCGTTAGGGAAGAGACCCAGTACTTC
CDR3: CATSRGWGAGVREETQYF

D: TRBD1
J: TRBJ1-1
size: .
V: TRBV9
length: 15
DNA: TGTGCCAGCAGCGTGCGGACAGGGGTCTACACTGAAGCTTTCTTT
CDR3: CASSVRTGVYTEAFF

D: .
J: TRBJ2-5
size: many
V: TRBV7-3
length: 14
DNA: TGTGCCAGCAGCTTAACAGGGTTCCGAGAGACCCAGTACTTC
CDR3: CASSLTGFRETQYF

D: TRBD1
J: TRBJ2-2
size: .
V: TRBV29-1
length: 18
DNA: TGCAGCGTTGGGGCCTCCTCCGGGACAGGGGTTTGGACCGGGGAGCTGTTTTTT
CDR3: CSVGASSGTGVWTGELFF

D: .
J: TRBJ2-1
size: many
V: TRBV20-1
length: 14
DNA: TGCAGTGCTAGCACTGACTACACATTCAATGAGCAGTTCTTC
CDR3: CSASTDYTFNEQFF

D: .
J: TRBJ2-5
size: .
V: TRBV5-5
length: 10
DNA: TGTGCCAGCAGGCGGGAGACCCAGTACTTC
CDR3: CASRRETQYF

D: .
J: TRBJ2-7
size: .
V: TRBV4-1
length: 15
DNA: TGCGCCAGCAGCCCCGGGATAGGGAGAACCTACGAGCAGTACTTC
CDR3: CASSPGIGRTYEQYF

D: TRBD2
J: TRBJ2-1
size: .
V: TRBV20-1
length: 16
DNA: TGCAGTGCTAGAGGGCGGACTAGCGGGCCCTACAATGAGCAGTTCTTC
CDR3: CSARGRTSGPYNEQFF

D: .
J: TRBJ2-7
size: few
V: TRBV28
length: 14
DNA: TGTGCCAGCAGTTTATCCCCTCAGGGAAGCGAGCAGTACTTC
CDR3: CASSLSPQGSEQYF

D: .
J: TRBJ2-5
size: .
V: TRBV29-1
length: 15
DNA: TGCAGCGTTGAACCCACCGGGGAGAGCCAAGAGACCCAGTACTTC
CDR3: CSVEPTGESQETQYF

D: TRBD2
J: TRBJ2-3
size: .
V: TRBV7-2
length: 18
DNA: TGTGCCAGCAGCTTACCCGGGACTAGCGGTGGAGGGTGGGATACGCAGTATTTT
CDR3: CASSLPGTSGGGWDTQYF

D: .
J: TRBJ1-2
size: .
V: TRBV20-1
length: 9
DNA: TGCAGTGCCAGGGGCGGCTACACCTTC
CDR3: CSARGGYTF

D: .
J: TRBJ2-3
size: .
V: TRBV24-1
length: 12
DNA: TGTGCCACCAGCAGGGGCACAGATACGCAGTATTTT
CDR3: CATSRGTDTQYF

D: TRBD1
J: TRBJ2-7
size: .
V: TRBV12-3/TRBV12-4
length: 13
DNA: TGTGCCAGCAGGCAACAGGGGGCTTACGAGCAGTACTTC
CDR3: CASRQQGAYEQYF

D: .
J: TRBJ2-5
size: .
V: TRBV7-9
length: 11
DNA: TGTGCCAGCAGCACAAAAGAGACCCAGTACTTC
CDR3: CASSTKETQYF

D: .
J: TRBJ2-7
size: few
V: TRBV5-1
length: 13
DNA: TGCGCCAGCACCACAGTGGGTACCTACGAGCAGTACTTC
CDR3: CASTTVGTYEQYF

D: TRBD2
J: TRBJ2-1
size: many
V: TRBV12-3/TRBV12-4
length: 16
DNA: TGTGCCAGCAGGTCTATAGCGGGAGGGAGCTACAATGAGCAGTTCTTC
CDR3: CASRSIAGGSYNEQFF

D: TRBD2
J: TRBJ2-1
size: .
V: TRBV20-1
length: 12
DNA: TGCAGTGCTAGCGGGAGGGTAAATGAGCAGTTCTTC
CDR3: CSASGRVNEQFF

D: .
J: TRBJ1-3
size: .
V: TRBV15
length: 17
DNA: TGTGCCACCAGCACTTACACCTTCGGCAGGGCTGGAAACACCATATATTTT
CDR3: CATSTYTFGRAGNTIYF

D: TRBD1
J: TRBJ1-4
size: .
V: TRBV2
length: 16
DNA: TGTGCCAGCAGCTCGCGAGGGGACAGCGTGGATGAAAAACTGTTTTTT
CDR3: CASSSRGDSVDEKLFF

D: .
J: TRBJ2-1
size: few
V: TRBV18
length: 12
DNA: TGTGCCAGCTCTCAAACAGGGTATGAGCAGTTCTTC
CDR3: CASSQTGYEQFF

D: .
J: TRBJ2-7
size: .
V: TRBV25-1
length: 18
DNA: TGTGCCAGCAGTGAATCAAGGAGGGTCGGGACTTCCCTTGGAGAGCAGTACTTC
CDR3: CASSESRRVGTSLGEQYF

D: .
J: TRBJ1-3
size: .
V: TRBV10-3
length: 15
DNA: TGTGCCATCAGTGAAGGACAGCAGACTGGAAACACCATATATTTT
CDR3: CAISEGQQTGNTIYF

D: .
J: TRBJ1-5
size: many
V: TRBV7-2
length: 15
DNA: TGTGCCAGCAATCCGGGTCTTTGGAGCAATCAGCCCCAGCATTTT
CDR3: CASNPGLWSNQPQHF

D: .
J: TRBJ1-1
size: .
V: TRBV25-1
length: 19
DNA: TGTGCCAGCGATGAAATGGGGGGATACCACAGGACGCGGAACACTGGAGCTTTCTTT
CDR3: CASDEMGGYHRTRNTGAFF

D: TRBD2
J: TRBJ2-7
size: .
V: TRBV2
length: 15
DNA: TGTGCCAGCAGCTTTAGAACTAGCGGGAGCCCCGAGCAGTACTTC
CDR3: CASSFRTSGSPEQYF

D: .
J: TRBJ2-5
size: .
V: TRBV24-1
length: 13
DNA: TGTGCCACCAGTGGTAGCGGTCAAGAGACCCAGTACTTC
CDR3: CATSGSGQETQYF

D: TRBD1
J: TRBJ2-5
size: .
V: TRBV7-6
length: 12
DNA: TGTGCCAGCAGCCGGACAGGGGAGACCCAGTACTTC
CDR3: CASSRTGETQYF

D: .
J: TRBJ2-7
size: .
V: TRBV19
length: 13
DNA: TGTGCCAGTAGGCGGCAGGGAGCGTACGAGCAGTACTTC
CDR3: CASRRQGAYEQYF

D: TRBD2
J: TRBJ2-7
size: .
V: TRBV4-1
length: 12
DNA: TGCGCCAGCAGCCCTGGGACTAGCGGGATCCGCTTC
CDR3: CASSPGTSGIRF

D: .
J: TRBJ2-3
size: many
V: TRBV7-9
length: 13
DNA: TGTGCCAGCAGCCACCCGTCGGGGGATACGCAGTATTTT
CDR3: CASSHPSGDTQYF

D: .
J: TRBJ2-7
size: many
V: TRBV7-2
length: 13
DNA: TGTGCCAGCAGCTTGTTTTGGGGAGACGAGCAGTACTTC
CDR3: CASSLFWGDEQYF

D: .
J: TRBJ2-7
size: .
V: TRBV24-1
length: 12
DNA: TGTGCCACCAGTGATCAGACCTGCGAGCAGTACTTC
CDR3: CATSDQTCEQYF

D: .
J: TRBJ2-3
size: .
V: TRBV2
length: 12
DNA: TGTGCCAGCAGTTATTCCACAGGTACGCAGTATTTT
CDR3: CASSYSTGTQYF

D: .
J: TRBJ1-2
size: few
V: TRBV29-1
length: 14
DNA: TGCAGCGTTGATAGCCAGGGAGGGAACTATGGCTACACCTTC
CDR3: CSVDSQGGNYGYTF

D: TRBD1
J: TRBJ2-3
size: .
V: TRBV20-1
length: 18
DNA: TGCAGTGCTAGAGCTTCGGGACAGGGGTTCCAGGGAACAGATACGCAGTATTTT
CDR3: CSARASGQGFQGTDTQYF

D: .
J: TRBJ1-1
size: .
V: TRBV10-3
length: 16
DNA: TGTGCCATCAGTGAGCGGGGGGGGGTACGAGACACTGAAGCTTTCTTT
CDR3: CAISERGGVRDTEAFF

D: TRBD1
J: TRBJ2-6
size: .
V: TRBV29-1
length: 16
DNA: TGCAGCGTCCAGAAGCAGGGGGCGGTTGGGGCCAACGTCCTGACTTTC
CDR3: CSVQKQGAVGANVLTF

D: .
J: TRBJ2-7
size: .
V: TRBV15
length: 14
DNA: TGTGCCACCAGCAGTTACATACAGGGTAACGAGCAGTACTTC
CDR3: CATSSYIQGNEQYF

D: TRBD2
J: TRBJ2-7
size: once
V: TRBV29-1
length: 14
DNA: TGCAGCGTTGAGGGGGGACTAGGGGGGAGCGAGCAGTACTTC
CDR3: CSVEGGLGGSEQYF

D: TRBD2
J: TRBJ2-7
size: .
V: TRBV25-1
length: 21
DNA: TGTGCCAGCAGCTGCGTCCCCAGCACTAGCGGGAGTCGCGGGATCCCCTTCGAGCAGTACTTC
CDR3: CASSCVPSTSGSRGIPFEQYF

D: TRBD1
J: TRBJ1-5
size: .
V: TRBV19
length: 17
DNA: TGTGCCAGTAGTACACGGACAGGACCCTATAGCAATCAGCCCCAGCATTTT
CDR3: CASSTRTGPYSNQPQHF

D: .
J: TRBJ2-6
size: .
V: TRBV6-4
length: 14
DNA: TGTGCCAGCAGTCCCCGGGCCGGGGCCAGCGTCCTGACTTTC
CDR3: CASSPRAGASVLTF

D: .
J: TRBJ1-1
size: .
V: TRBV9
length: 13
DNA: TGTGCCAGCAGCGCGCCTATGAACACTGAAGCTTTCTTT
CDR3: CASSAPMNTEAFF

D: .
J: TRBJ2-2
size: .
V: TRBV6-4
length: 16
DNA: TGTGCCAGCAGTGCGGGGGGCCTGGGCTTCACCGGGGAGCTGTTTTTT
CDR3: CASSAGGLGFTGELFF

D: .
J: TRBJ1-2
size: .
V: TRBV25-1
length: 13
DNA: TGTGCCAGCAGTGAGTTCGGGGACTATGGCTACACCTTC
CDR3: CASSEFGDYGYTF

D: TRBD2
J: TRBJ2-7
size: many
V: TRBV12-3/TRBV12-4
length: 15
DNA: TGTGCCAGCAGTTTAGGACTAGCGGGAGGGTACGAGCAGTACTTC
CDR3: CASSLGLAGGYEQYF

D: .
J: TRBJ2-1
size: many
V: TRBV18
length: 12
DNA: TGTGCCAGCTCACCGAGAACAGGTGAGCAGTTCTTC
CDR3: CASSPRTGEQFF

D: .
J: TRBJ1-1
size: .
V: TRBV24-1
length: 13
DNA: TGTGCCACCAGTGATCCTTGGACCTCTGAAGCTTTCTTT
CDR3: CATSDPWTSEAFF

D: .
J: TRBJ1-3
size: medium-sized
V: TRBV10-3
length: 14
DNA: TGTGCCATCAAGGGGACGGACTCTGGAAACACCATATATTTT
CDR3: CAIKGTDSGNTIYF

D: TRBD1
J: TRBJ2-2
size: .
V: TRBV4-2
length: 15
DNA: TGTGCCAGCAGCCCGGGACAGGGATGGACCGGGGAGCTGTTCTTT
CDR3: CASSPGQGWTGELFF

D: .
J: TRBJ1-3
size: many
V: TRBV7-6
length: 16
DNA: TGTGCCAGCAGCCTGGGCCCCAGGGGCGGGGGTAACACCATATATTTT
CDR3: CASSLGPRGGGNTIYF

D: TRBD1
J: TRBJ1-5
size: medium-sized
V: TRBV15
length: 16
DNA: TGTGCCACCAGCAGAGGGGGGGGACAGGGCTATCAGCCCCAGCATTTT
CDR3: CATSRGGGQGYQPQHF

D: TRBD2
J: TRBJ2-1
size: few
V: TRBV3-1
length: 15
DNA: TGTGCCAGCAGCCGACTAGCGGGGGGGCTAAATGAGCAGTTCTTC
CDR3: CASSRLAGGLNEQFF

D: .
J: TRBJ2-7
size: .
V: TRBV28
length: 15
DNA: TGTGCCAGCAGTTTCCCTGGTAACCCTGCCTACGAGCAGTACTTC
CDR3: CASSFPGNPAYEQYF